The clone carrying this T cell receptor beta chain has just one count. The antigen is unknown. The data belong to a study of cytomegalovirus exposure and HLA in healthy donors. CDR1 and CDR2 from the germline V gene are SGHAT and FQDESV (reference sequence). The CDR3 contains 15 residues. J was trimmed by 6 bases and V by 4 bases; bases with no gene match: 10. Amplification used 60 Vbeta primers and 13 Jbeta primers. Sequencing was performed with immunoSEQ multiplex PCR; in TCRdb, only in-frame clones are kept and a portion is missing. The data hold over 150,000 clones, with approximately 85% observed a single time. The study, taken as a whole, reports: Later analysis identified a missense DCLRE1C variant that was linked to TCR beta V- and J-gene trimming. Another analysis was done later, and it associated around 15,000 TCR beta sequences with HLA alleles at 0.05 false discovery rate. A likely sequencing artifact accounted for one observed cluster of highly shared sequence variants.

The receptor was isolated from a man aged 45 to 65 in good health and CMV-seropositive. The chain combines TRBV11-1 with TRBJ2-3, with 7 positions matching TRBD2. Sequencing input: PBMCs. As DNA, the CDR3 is TGTGCCAGCAGCTCACAGCGGGGCACGGGGGATACGCAGTATTTT. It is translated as CASSSQRGTGDTQYF.